What follows are 16 T cell receptor beta chains derived from one specimen sequenced in a study of CD8+CD57+ T cells in acquired aplastic anemia. Researchers used genomic DNA as the template to profile TCR beta VDJ and CDR3. TCRdb reanalysed the reads using MiXCR and keeps one entry per CDR3 protein. The sample consists of some 190,000 distinct CDR3 sequences, about 47% of them appearing once. The sample was sorted CD4+, CD8+, or CD8+CD57+ T cells (not recorded which) from PBMCs. The receptors derive from a human donor in good health.

This clonotype was counted only a few times. The chain employs TRBV7-9 and TRBJ1-2; D may be TRBD1 (5 bases). Looked up from germline, CDR1 is SEHNR and CDR2 is FQNEAQ (reference sequence). Trimming took 7 bases from V and 6 from J, leaving 21 bases between them. CDR3 length: 15 residues. DNA for the CDR3: TGTGCCAGCACTCTAGGGACGGGGCGAACTCATGGCTACACCTTC. It codes for CASTLGTGRTHGYTF. The full variable domain, in which reference TRBV7-9 and TRBJ1-2 provide the parts outside the CDR3, is DTGVSQNPRHKITKRGQNVTFRCDPISEHNRLYWYRQTLGQGPEFLTYFQNEAQLEKSRLLSDRFSAERPKGSFSTLEIQRTEQGDSAMYLCASTLGTGRTHGYTFGSGTRLTVV.

This clonotype came up many times. The CDR3 is CASSLALIQAANTGELFF. The CDR3 coding sequence is TGTGCCAGCAGCTTAGCGCTAATCCAGGCCGCGAACACCGGGGAGCTGTTTTTT. The genes are TRBV7-2 and TRBJ2-2; D ambiguous. V was pared by 0 bases and J by 0 bases, with 14 bases between. Germline loops: CDR1 SGHTA, CDR2 FQGNSA. CDR3 length: 18 residues.

This clonotype was seen once. Germline and junction disagree at one end, which may indicate a read error. CDR3 protein: CATSDYAGSAVNEQFF. In nucleotides, the CDR3 is TGTGCCACCAGTGATTATGCGGGTTCGGCGGTCAATGAACAGTTCTTC. The chain joins TRBV24-1 to TRBJ2-1; a weak D match, TRBD2 (5 bases). CDR1 KGHDR and CDR2 SFDVKD come from the germline V gene. This CDR3 spans 16 amino acids.

This chain links TRBV29-1 with TRBJ2-7; possible D gene TRBD2, 5 bases. In germline, CDR1 is SQVTM, CDR2 ANQGSEA. The CDR3 runs 13 residues. Trimming took off 5 bases at V and 0 bases at J, with 11 bases between the two ends. CDR3: CSVIDGLSYEQYF. CDR3 sequence (DNA): TGCAGCGTTATCGACGGACTCTCCTACGAGCAGTACTTC.

This clonotype was detected ten times or more. The rearrangement uses TRBV9 and TRBJ2-5, with 11 nucleotides matching TRBD2. CDR1 is SGDLS and CDR2 is YYNGEE in the germline V gene. Trimming took 3 bases from V and 3 from J; bases not matched to a gene: 10. The CDR3 length is 17 residues. CDR3 in DNA: TGTGCCAGCAGCGGACTTAGCGGGAGGGCCGGAAAAGAGACCCAGTACTTC. It codes for CASSGLSGRAGKETQYF.

This clonotype has a count of ten or more. This rearrangement joins TRBV3-1 to TRBJ1-1; D is unresolved. V dropped 3 bases and J dropped 6 bases, with 14 bases sitting between them. Germline lookup yields CDR1 LGHDT and CDR2 YNNKEL (reference sequence). CDR3 length: 14 residues. As DNA, the CDR3 is TGTGCCAGCAGCCAGACGGGCGGAGGGCCTGAAGCTTTCTTT. Its translation is CASSQTGGGPEAFF.

This clonotype is classed as medium-sized. This chain uses TRBV29-1 with TRBJ2-5; no definite D call. Between the trimmed V and J ends, which lost 6 bases and 5 bases, there was a span of 10 bases. Germline loops: CDR1 SQVTM, CDR2 ANQGSEA. The CDR3 runs 11 residues. CDR3 bases: TGCAGCGTCGTACAGAAGGAGACCCAGTACTTC. This encodes CSVVQKETQYF.

This clonotype showed up just a few times. An end of the junction differs from the germline gene, which may be a read error. The V gene is TRBV7-9, the J gene TRBJ1-1; D perhaps matches TRBD1 (5 bases). The V gene's germline CDR1 is SEHNR and CDR2 FQNEAQ (reference sequence). This CDR3 has 15 amino acids. The CDR3 bases are TGTGCCAGCAGCTTCGGGGGGTCGGTGAACACTGGAGCTTTCTTT. It is translated as CASSFGGSVNTGAFF.

The CDR3 DNA reads as TGCAGCGCGCCTGGCGGCTATGGCTACACCTTC. It encodes CSAPGGYGYTF. J is TRBJ1-2 and V is TRBV29-1, with D unresolved. Trimming cost V 7 bases and J 4 bases, with 10 bases left between them. The CDR3 covers 11 residues. CDR1 is SQVTM, CDR2 ANQGSEA, per germline.

This clonotype has just a few counts. The V call is TRBV7-6, the J call TRBJ1-1, with D unresolved. Germline loops: CDR1 SGHVS, CDR2 FNYEAQ. The CDR3 runs to 15 residues. Between the trimmed V and J ends, which lost 1 base and 0 bases, there was a span of 9 bases. This CDR3 reads CASSLGGPMNTEAFF. As DNA, the CDR3 is TGTGCCAGCAGCTTAGGAGGTCCCATGAACACTGAAGCTTTCTTT.

The chain carries TRBV5-1 and TRBJ2-2, with D perhaps TRBD2 (6 bases). Trimming shortened V by 0 bases and J by 5 bases, and 11 bases separated the two germline ends. CDR1 is SGHRS and CDR2 is YFSETQ in the germline V gene. The CDR3 runs 15 residues. CDR3 region: CASSLAEGNTGELFF. The CDR3 DNA reads as TGCGCCAGCAGCTTGGCGGAGGGGAATACCGGGGAGCTGTTTTTT. Together with reference TRBV5-1 and TRBJ2-2, the CDR3 gives the full variable domain: KAGVTQTPRYLIKTRGQQVTLSCSPISGHRSVSWYQQTPGQGLQFLFEYFSETQRNKGNFPGRFSGRQFSNSRSEMNVSTLELGDSALYLCASSLAEGNTGELFFGEGSRLTVL.

The chain joins TRBV15 to TRBJ1-2, with D perhaps TRBD1 (5 bases). Per the germline V gene, CDR1 is LNHNV and CDR2 is YYDKDF (reference sequence). The CDR3 consists of 15 residues. Trimming cost V 2 bases and J 3 bases, with 13 bases left between them. This chain's CDR3 is CATSRSLGADYGYTF. The CDR3 nucleotides are TGTGCCACCAGCAGATCCCTTGGGGCAGACTATGGCTACACCTTC.

This clonotype has at least ten counts. The chain employs TRBV28 and TRBJ2-7; D unresolved. The germline V gene encodes CDR1 MDHEN and CDR2 SYDVKM. Trimming left V 8 bases short and J 3 bases short, with 8 bases between. CDR3 length: 11 amino acids. In DNA form, the CDR3 reads TGTGCCAGCCAATCAAACTACGAGCAGTACTTC. This sequence encodes CASQSNYEQYF.

The chain employs TRBV12-3 or TRBV12-4 and TRBJ2-5; no definite D call. Deletions cut 3 bases from V and 1 base from J, with 12 bases between. The length of the CDR3 is 15 residues. CDR3 residues: CASSFTRNLQETQYF. The CDR3 nucleotides are TGTGCCAGCAGTTTCACCAGGAACCTCCAAGAGACCCAGTACTTC.

This clonotype came up many times. This rearrangement joins TRBV6-1 to TRBJ2-7; 9 bases are a match to TRBD1. Unmatched junction bases numbered 6, after V lost 4 bases and J lost 2 bases. Germline CDR1 and CDR2: MNHNS and SASEGT. This CDR3 has 15 residues. CDR3 coding DNA: TGTGCCAGCAGTGTTACCGGGACAGGGACCTACGAGCAGTACTTC. Its protein is CASSVTGTGTYEQYF.

As to this clonotype: Given a much more abundant clone one base away, this may be a read error. As DNA, the CDR3 is TGTGCCATCAGTGAACAGGGAGATGCGCAGTATTTT. Its protein product is CAISEQGDAQYF. The chain couples TRBV10-3 to TRBJ2-3; tentatively, D is TRBD1 (6 bases). The CDR3 covers 12 residues. Germline-derived CDR1 and CDR2 are ENHRY and SYGVKD.